This T cell receptor (beta chain) was profiled in a study of graft-versus-host responses after intestinal transplantation. Turning to the study itself: The transplants performed in recipients were multivisceral, liver-intestinal, or isolated intestinal. Whole-study findings and limits: Early post-transplant falls in HvG clones accompanied the peak levels of circulating GvH clones. Detection of GvH clones occurred in recipient marrow, and some had their first appearance in ileum or blood.

Comments on this clone: No antigen is known for it.

CDR1 GTSNPN and CDR2 SVGIG come from the germline V gene (reference sequence). The J segment lost 9 bases and the V segment lost 3 bases, leaving 15 bases of the junction unmatched. The CDR3 sequence is 15 residues long. Assay: immunoSEQ multiplex PCR; the TCRdb copy retains only in-frame clones and omits some. The data hold tens of thousands of clones, with 85% to 95% observed a single time. The chain employs TRBV30 and TRBJ2-7, with 9 bases that match TRBD1. The input for sequencing was unstimulated CD4+ T cells sorted from spleen or lymph node cells, taken before transplant. The sequence was collected from a human donor who was the organ donor for an intestinal transplant. The chain's CDR3 is CAWSRGGQGTPRQYF. The CDR3, as DNA: TGTGCCTGGAGCCGGGGAGGACAGGGGACGCCCCGGCAGTACTTC.